This entry concerns a single TCR beta chain. These data come from a study of Tregs in tolerant kidney transplant recipients. The CDR3 consists of 14 residues. Germline CDR1 reads LNHDA; CDR2 reads SQIVND (reference sequence). Deletions cut 8 bases from V and 4 bases from J, with 16 bases between. Sequencing was performed with immunoSEQ multiplex PCR; in TCRdb, only in-frame clones are kept and a portion is missing. The sample has over 60,000 clones, approximately 98% seen once. The sample consisted of CD4+ T cells from blood, taken before the transplant. The rearrangement joins TRBV19 to TRBJ2-3, with D unclear. This sequence originates from a human donor who received a combined kidney and bone marrow transplant. The chain's CDR3 is CASGPLRKSDTQYF. The CDR3 DNA follows: TGTGCCAGTGGTCCTTTGAGAAAGTCAGATACGCAGTATTTT. Full variable domain (rest looked up from reference TRBV19 and TRBJ2-3): DGGITQSPKYLFRKEGQNVTLSCEQNLNHDAMYWYRQDPGQGLRLIYYSQIVNDFQKGDIAEGYSVSREKKESFPLTVTSAQKNPTAFYLCASGPLRKSDTQYFGPGTRLTVL.